These 15 T cell receptor beta chains came from one sample sequenced in a study of blood T cells in healthy people across ages. A second PCR, run for about 7 to 12 cycles, used a sample-barcoded 5' primer plus a J-beta primer mix. TCRdb re-analysed the 5' RACE reads in MiXCR, keeping a single row per CDR3 protein. The sample lists 650,000 to 800,000 distinct CDR3 sequences; roughly half were seen once. What was sequenced was blood. These receptors were taken from a woman of 80 years or more in good health.

Many counts were recorded for this clonotype. This CDR3 is CAISESPGRTTYEQYF. The CDR3 bases are TGTGCCATCAGTGAGTCCCCCGGCCGTACCACCTACGAGCAGTACTTC. The chain is built from TRBV10-3 and TRBJ2-7; D is uncertain. The CDR3 spans 16 residues. From germline, CDR1 is ENHRY and CDR2 SYGVKD. V lost 0 bases to trimming and J lost 2 bases, with 14 bases between them.

This clonotype was seen a handful of times. The V gene is TRBV21-1, the J gene TRBJ2-1; TRBD1 was called by the table and not checked on the DNA. TRBV21-1 is designated a pseudogene. The CDR3 has 16 amino acids. This CDR3 is CASSPRSPSHYNEQFF. The CDR3 coding sequence is TGTGCCAGCAGCCCCCGGTCCCCATCCCACTACAATGAGCAGTTCTTC.

This clonotype was recorded once. It may be a read error: a sequence one base away is much more abundant. The chain couples TRBV6-6 to TRBJ2-1; D is possibly TRBD2 (6 bases). V lost 0 bases and J 4 bases, leaving 10 bases between the germline ends. This CDR3 spans 15 amino acids. Germline V lookup: CDR1 MNHNY, CDR2 SVGAGI (reference sequence). The CDR3 coding sequence is TGTGCCAGCAGTTACTCGAGCGGGTTATACAATGAGCAGTTCTTC. This gives the protein CASSYSSGLYNEQFF.

The sample holds many counts of this clonotype. The chain uses TRBV12-3 or TRBV12-4 and TRBJ2-1; D possibly matches TRBD1 or TRBD2 (5 bases each). Trimming left V 8 bases short and J 4 bases short, with 18 bases between. The CDR3 totals 15 residues. CDR3 sequence reads: CASGPPTEGYNEQFF. DNA of the CDR3: TGTGCCAGCGGACCCCCTACAGAGGGGTACAATGAGCAGTTCTTC.

The chain employs TRBV20-1 and TRBJ2-3; TRBD2 agrees at 13 bases. Germline V gene data show CDR1 as DFQATT and CDR2 as SNEGSKA (reference sequence). The CDR3 covers 15 residues. Trimming at V came to 1 base and at J to 7 bases, leaving 5 bases not matched to a gene. CDR3 nucleotides: TGCAGTGCTAGAGTGGGGACTAGCGGGACAAATACGCAGTATTTT. Encoded protein: CSARVGTSGTNTQYF.

This clonotype has a count of ten or more. V and J are TRBV7-9 and TRBJ1-2, with a possible D match to TRBD1 (6 bases). The CDR3 length is 15 residues. Germline V gene lookup returns CDR1 SEHNR and CDR2 FQNEAQ (reference sequence). Trimming shortened V by 5 bases and J by 4 bases, and 17 bases separated the two germline ends. Here the CDR3 reads CASSPPLGAVYGYTF. In DNA, the CDR3 is TGTGCCAGCAGCCCGCCCTTGGGGGCGGTCTATGGCTACACCTTC. The full variable domain, with the rest looked up from reference TRBV7-9 and TRBJ1-2, is DTGVSQNPRHKITKRGQNVTFRCDPISEHNRLYWYRQTLGQGPEFLTYFQNEAQLEKSRLLSDRFSAERPKGSFSTLEIQRTEQGDSAMYLCASSPPLGAVYGYTFGSGTRLTVV.

Concerning this clonotype: A single base separates this from a much larger clone, so it may be a read error. The V gene is TRBV28, the J gene TRBJ2-4; 12 bases agree with TRBD2. This CDR3 has 18 residues. The V segment lost 2 bases and the J segment 5 bases; nucleotides outside the gene matches: 10. From germline, CDR1 is MDHEN and CDR2 SYDVKM. CDR3 DNA sequence: TGTGCCAGCAGTTTACTCCAGACTAGCGGGAGTGTCGAAAACATTCAGTACTTC. Translation: CASSLLQTSGSVENIQYF.

This clonotype has a handful of counts. This chain connects TRBV7-2 to TRBJ2-3; 8 nucleotides match TRBD1. This CDR3 is built from 16 residues. CDR1 SGHTA and CDR2 FQGNSA come from the germline V gene. After removal of 4 bases from V and 1 base from J, the junction contained 7 bases not matched to a gene. The CDR3 coding sequence is TGTGCCAGCAGCTCCATGGGGACAGGCGGCACAGATACGCAGTATTTT. Amino acid sequence: CASSSMGTGGTDTQYF.

This clonotype was seen only a few times. A much larger clone differs by one base, so this may be a read error. This chain uses TRBV28 with TRBJ2-1; 8 nucleotides line up with TRBD2. The CDR3 runs 14 residues. The germline V gene encodes CDR1 MDHEN and CDR2 SYDVKM. The CDR3 here is CASSPGTRYHERFF. CDR3 DNA sequence: TGTGCCAGCAGTCCCGGGACTAGGTACCATGAGCGGTTCTTC.

Notes on this clonotype: The junction departs from the called germline gene at one end, perhaps through a read error. The chain uses TRBV6-2 or TRBV6-3 and TRBJ1-2; D is possibly TRBD1 (5 bases). The germline V gene encodes CDR1 MNHEY and CDR2 SVGEGT. This CDR3 is built from 15 residues. The CDR3 region is CANSYGAKDIYGYTF. CDR3 DNA: TGTGCCAACAGTTATGGTGCCAAGGACATCTATGGCTACACCTTC.

The chain employs TRBV9 and TRBJ2-7; D perhaps matches TRBD2 (6 bases). Germline V lookup: CDR1 SGDLS, CDR2 YYNGEE. V lost 10 bases to trimming and J lost 2 bases, with 19 bases between them. CDR3 length: 14 residues. DNA for the CDR3: TGTGCCGGTAGCGTCGCTAGCGTAGCCTACGAGCAGTACTTC. It codes for CAGSVASVAYEQYF.

Note on this clonotype: A much larger clonotype is one base distant, so this may be a read error. V gene TRBV7-6 combines with J gene TRBJ2-1, with D unresolved. The DNA matches TRBJ2-7 better at its end, which makes the J call doubtful. The length of the CDR3 is 12 residues. Germline CDR1 SGHVS, CDR2 FNYEAQ. The DNA of the CDR3 is TGTGCCAGCAGCTTAGCGTACAATGAGCAGTACTTC. It is translated as CASSLAYNEQYF.

This chain links TRBV9 with TRBJ2-3, with a possible D match to TRBD2 (5 bases). Germline values: CDR1 SGDLS, CDR2 YYNGEE. The CDR3 is 14 amino acids. V dropped 4 bases and J dropped 5 bases, with 14 bases sitting between them. In nucleotides, the CDR3 is TGTGCCAGCAGCCCCTTAGGGAGACAAGATACGCAGTATTTT. Amino acids: CASSPLGRQDTQYF.

With respect to this clonotype: A read error is possible here, since a much larger clone lies one base away. The chain links TRBV25-1 to TRBJ2-7, with D perhaps matching TRBD2 (5 bases). The tail of the sequence fits TRBJ2-5 better, so the J call may be wrong. The CDR3 length is 13 residues. CDR1 is MGHDK and CDR2 is SYGVNS in the germline V gene. CDR3 bases: TGTGCCAGCAGTAACGCGGGTCGGGAGACCCAGTACTTC. The encoded protein is CASSNAGRETQYF.

This clonotype was counted many times. Its ends do not fully match the called genes, so a read error is possible. This chain joins TRBV13 and TRBJ2-7; 8 bases match TRBD1. The CDR3 extends over 14 amino acids. Per the germline V gene, CDR1 is PRHDT and CDR2 is FYEKMQ (reference sequence). This CDR3 reads CASSLQGAGYVQYF. The CDR3 DNA is TGTGCCAGCAGCTTGCAGGGGGCGGGATACGTGCAGTACTTC.